Shown below are 4 T cell receptor beta chains from a single sample sequenced in a study of blood T cell repertoires in COVID-19. TCRdb's table, derived via immunoSEQ multiplex PCR, lists solely in-frame clones and lacks some. Of 80,000 to 100,000 clones detected, roughly 80% appear once; the ten largest clones hold roughly 16%. The sample was peripheral blood. Receptor source: a human donor in a cohort sampled during active COVID-19.

The rearrangement links TRBV5-1 to TRBJ2-5; 11 bases are a match to TRBD2. CDR3 length: 17 amino acids. V lost 5 bases and J lost 5; bases outside the gene matches: 14. Germline CDR1 SGHRS, CDR2 YFSETQ. This CDR3 reads CASSLRSSGRFDETQYF. In DNA form, the CDR3 reads TGCGCCAGCAGTCTACGGTCTAGCGGGAGGTTCGATGAGACCCAGTACTTC.

The V call is TRBV5-1, the J call TRBJ2-5, with a tentative D call TRBD1 (6 bases). V lost 0 bases, J lost 4 bases, and 34 bases lay in between. The CDR3 totals 22 residues. CDR1 and CDR2 from the germline V gene are SGHRS and YFSETQ. The DNA for the CDR3 is TGCGCCAGCAGCTTGGAGGGGACCTGGACAGATTTGGGGAGAGGGGATAGAGAGACCCAGTACTTC. This gives the protein CASSLEGTWTDLGRGDRETQYF.

The chain has TRBV14 and TRBJ2-7; D gene unclear. There are 12 residues in the CDR3. V was pared by 3 bases and J by 4 bases, with 7 bases between. Per germline, CDR1 SGHDN and CDR2 FVKESK. The CDR3 DNA follows: TGTGCCAGCAGCCAGACTGGGTACGAGCAGTACTTC. The encoded protein is CASSQTGYEQYF.

DNA for the CDR3: TGTGCCAGCAGCGTGTCTACCGCCAGGGGTGCGCAGTATTTT. It specifies CASSVSTARGAQYF. The chain has TRBV11-2 and TRBJ2-3; TRBD1 might be the D (6 bases). V lost 5 bases to trimming and J lost 10 bases, with 19 bases between them. The germline V gene has CDR1 SGHAT and CDR2 FQNNGV. The CDR3 extends over 14 amino acids.